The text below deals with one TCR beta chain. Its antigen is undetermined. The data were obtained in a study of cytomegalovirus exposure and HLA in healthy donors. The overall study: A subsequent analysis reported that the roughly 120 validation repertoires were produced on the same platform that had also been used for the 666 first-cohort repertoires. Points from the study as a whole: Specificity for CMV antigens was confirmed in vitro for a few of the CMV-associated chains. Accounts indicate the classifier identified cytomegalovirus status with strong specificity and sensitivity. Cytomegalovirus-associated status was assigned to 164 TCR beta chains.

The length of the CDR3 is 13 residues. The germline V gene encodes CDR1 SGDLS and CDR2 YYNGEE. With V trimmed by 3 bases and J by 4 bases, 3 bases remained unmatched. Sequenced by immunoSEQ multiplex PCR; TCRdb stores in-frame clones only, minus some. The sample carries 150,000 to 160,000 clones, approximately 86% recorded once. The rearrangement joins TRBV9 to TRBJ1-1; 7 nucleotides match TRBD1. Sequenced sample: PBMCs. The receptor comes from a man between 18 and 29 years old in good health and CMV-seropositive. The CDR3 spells CASSDRGSTEAFF. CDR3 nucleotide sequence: TGTGCCAGCAGCGACAGGGGAAGCACTGAAGCTTTCTTT. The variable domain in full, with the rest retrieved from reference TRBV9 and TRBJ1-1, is DSGVTQTPKHLITATGQRVTLRCSPRSGDLSVYWYQQSLDQGLQFLIQYYNGEERAKGNILERFSAQQFPDLHSELNLSSLELGDSALYFCASSDRGSTEAFFGQGTRLTVV.